The 7 T cell receptor beta chains below all came from one sample that was sequenced in a study of cytomegalovirus exposure and HLA in healthy donors. Amplification used 60 Vbeta primers and 13 Jbeta primers. Data came from immunoSEQ multiplex PCR; TCRdb stores just in-frame clones and leaves some out. In all, the sample yields roughly 100,000 clones. The sequencing sample was made of PBMCs. The origin of the receptors is a man aged 35 to 55 in good health and CMV-seronegative.

This rearrangement joins TRBV7-8 to TRBJ1-2; 7 nucleotides match TRBD1. Germline CDR1 is SGHVS and CDR2 is FQNEAQ. This CDR3 has 14 residues. The V gene end was trimmed by 2 bases and the J gene end by 6 bases; junction bases not matched to a gene: 6. The CDR3 protein is CASSLLDRVNGYTF. The DNA of the CDR3 is TGTGCCAGCAGCTTACTAGACAGGGTGAATGGCTACACCTTC. Full variable domain (outside the CDR3, taken from reference TRBV7-8 and TRBJ1-2): GAGVSQSPRYKVAKRGQDVALRCDPISGHVSLFWYQQALGQGPEFLTYFQNEAQLDKSGLPSDRFFAERPEGSVSTLKIQRTQQEDSAVYLCASSLLDRVNGYTFGSGTRLTVV.

Details on this clone: The sample carries other DNA sequences with the same CDR3. The chain couples TRBV6-4 to TRBJ2-3; 10 nucleotides align to TRBD2. V was pared by 3 bases and J by 3 bases, with 3 bases of the junction left unmatched. CDR1 is MRHNA and CDR2 is SNTAGT in the germline V gene. The CDR3 sequence is 15 residues long. The DNA of the CDR3 is TGTGCCAGCAGTGAAAGCGGGGGGGCTACAGATACGCAGTATTTT. It yields the protein CASSESGGATDTQYF.

The rearrangement joins TRBV4-1 to TRBJ2-2; TRBD2 agrees at 10 bases. Germline CDR1 MGHRA, CDR2 YSYEKL. Unmatched junction bases numbered 2, after V lost 6 bases and J lost 4 bases. This CDR3 comprises 14 residues. The CDR3 loop reads CASRGLATTGELFF. DNA of the CDR3: TGCGCCAGCAGGGGACTAGCGACCACCGGGGAGCTGTTTTTT.

V and J are TRBV10-1 and TRBJ1-3; D is ambiguous. The CDR3 extends over 13 amino acids. Trimming took 3 bases from V and 3 from J, leaving 6 bases between them. The V gene's germline CDR1 is WNHNN and CDR2 SYGVQD (reference sequence). This chain's CDR3 is CASSDPVGNTIYF. CDR3 DNA: TGCGCCAGCAGTGATCCCGTTGGAAACACCATATATTTT.

The V gene is TRBV9, the J gene TRBJ1-3, with D perhaps TRBD1 (6 bases). In germline, CDR1 is SGDLS, CDR2 YYNGEE. This CDR3 region has 14 residues. V lost 7 bases, J lost 0 bases, and 11 bases lay in between. The CDR3 sequence is CASEDSFSGNTIYF. The CDR3 bases are TGTGCCAGCGAGGACAGTTTCTCTGGAAACACCATATATTTT. Looking up the rest from reference TRBV9 and TRBJ1-3 gives the full variable domain: DSGVTQTPKHLITATGQRVTLRCSPRSGDLSVYWYQQSLDQGLQFLIQYYNGEERAKGNILERFSAQQFPDLHSELNLSSLELGDSALYFCASEDSFSGNTIYFGEGSWLTVV.

This rearrangement joins TRBV10-3 to TRBJ2-7; 7 positions match TRBD1. V lost 6 bases to trimming and J lost 1 base; unmatched junction nucleotides: 6. CDR3 length: 14 residues. Germline V CDR1 and CDR2: ENHRY, SYGVKD. CDR3 sequence (DNA): TGTGCCATCAGCCCTGGGACAGCTTCCTACGAGCAGTACTTC. It specifies CAISPGTASYEQYF.

The rearrangement links TRBV10-3 to TRBJ2-1; 10 bases align to TRBD2. The CDR3 is 17 amino acids. CDR1 is ENHRY, CDR2 SYGVKD, per germline. Germline trimming cut 2 bases from V and 9 bases from J; bases unmatched to any gene: 13. The CDR3: CAISERGIAGGAGEQFF. CDR3 DNA sequence: TGTGCCATCAGTGAGAGGGGGATAGCGGGAGGTGCAGGTGAGCAGTTCTTC.